Listed below are T cell receptor beta chains from one sample, sequenced in a study of shared clonotypes between healthy human individuals. The protocol was immunoSEQ multiplex PCR, while the TCRdb copy is restricted to in-frame clones and leaves out a portion. The table records hundreds of thousands of clones, 85% to 95% of them present only once. The source material was naive CD8+ T cells sorted from blood. The receptors come from a man aged 30 to 39 in good health. Each CDR3 is given without its conserved first and last residue.

v_call: TRBV29-1; j_call: TRBJ2-2; cdr3_aa: SVGTGELF
v_call: TRBV27; j_call: TRBJ2-1; cdr3_aa: ASSPRLSQDHEQF
v_call: TRBV7-9; j_call: TRBJ2-1; cdr3_aa: ASSSPALGSNEQF
v_call: TRBV27; j_call: TRBJ2-3; cdr3_aa: ASSLVLSTDTQY
v_call: TRBV19; j_call: TRBJ1-2; cdr3_aa: ASSIDLAVGYT
v_call: TRBV19; j_call: TRBJ2-5; cdr3_aa: ASSIGSGSLD
v_call: TRBV18; j_call: TRBJ1-2; cdr3_aa: ASFVSGGLTYGYT
v_call: TRBV5-5; j_call: TRBJ2-1; cdr3_aa: ASSLSGSSYNEQF
v_call: TRBV23-1; j_call: TRBJ2-7; cdr3_aa: ASKYRGVFFYEQY
v_call: TRBV6-6; j_call: TRBJ2-7; cdr3_aa: ASSPHPSGSYEQY
v_call: TRBV19; j_call: TRBJ2-5; cdr3_aa: ASKAREVSETQY
v_call: TRBV27; j_call: TRBJ2-7; cdr3_aa: ASSPGGAYEQY
v_call: TRBV7-9; j_call: TRBJ1-4; cdr3_aa: ASSSSGNNEKLF